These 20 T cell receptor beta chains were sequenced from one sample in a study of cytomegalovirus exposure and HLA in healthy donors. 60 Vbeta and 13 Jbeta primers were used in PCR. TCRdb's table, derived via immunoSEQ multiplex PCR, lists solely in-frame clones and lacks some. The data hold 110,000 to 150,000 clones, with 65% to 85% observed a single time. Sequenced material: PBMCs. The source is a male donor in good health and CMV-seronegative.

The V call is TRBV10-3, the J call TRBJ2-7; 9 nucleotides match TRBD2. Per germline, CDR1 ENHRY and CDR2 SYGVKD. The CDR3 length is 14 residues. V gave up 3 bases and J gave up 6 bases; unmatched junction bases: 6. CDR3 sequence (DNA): TGTGCCATCAGTGATATACTAGCGGGCCCCGAGCAGTACTTC. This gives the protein CAISDILAGPEQYF.

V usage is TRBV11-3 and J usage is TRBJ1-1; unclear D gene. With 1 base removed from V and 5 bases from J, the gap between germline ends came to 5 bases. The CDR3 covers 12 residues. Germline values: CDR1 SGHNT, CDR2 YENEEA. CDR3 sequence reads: CASSLGETEAFF. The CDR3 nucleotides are TGTGCCAGCAGCTTAGGAGAAACTGAAGCTTTCTTT.

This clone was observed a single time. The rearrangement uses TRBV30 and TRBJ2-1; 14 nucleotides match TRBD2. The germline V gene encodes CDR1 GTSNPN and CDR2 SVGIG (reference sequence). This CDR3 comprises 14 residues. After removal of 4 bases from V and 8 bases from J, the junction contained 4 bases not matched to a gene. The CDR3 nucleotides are TGTGCCTGGACCAAGGGACTAGCGGGAGATGAGCAGTTCTTC. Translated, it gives CAWTKGLAGDEQFF.

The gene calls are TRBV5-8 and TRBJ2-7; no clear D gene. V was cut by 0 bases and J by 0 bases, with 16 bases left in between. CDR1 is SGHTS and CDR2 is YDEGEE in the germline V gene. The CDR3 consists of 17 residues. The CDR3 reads CASSLAVEIKSSYEQYF. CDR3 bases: TGTGCCAGCAGCTTGGCGGTTGAGATTAAGAGCTCCTACGAGCAGTACTTC.

The CDR3 coding sequence is TGTGCCAGCAGCTTAAGGGTAGCGGACAATGAGCAGTTCTTC. Encoded protein: CASSLRVADNEQFF. V and J are TRBV7-2 and TRBJ2-1; the D gene is possibly TRBD2 (6 bases). CDR3 length: 14 residues. Germline V lookup: CDR1 SGHTA, CDR2 FQGNSA. Trimming took off 2 bases at V and 5 bases at J, with 10 bases between the two ends.

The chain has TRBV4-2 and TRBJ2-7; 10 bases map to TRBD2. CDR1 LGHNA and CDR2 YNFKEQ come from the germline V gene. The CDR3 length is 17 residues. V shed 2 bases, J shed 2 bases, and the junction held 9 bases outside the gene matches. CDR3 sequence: CASSQPSLSGRAYEQYF. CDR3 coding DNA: TGTGCCAGCAGCCAACCATCCCTCAGCGGGAGGGCCTACGAGCAGTACTTC.

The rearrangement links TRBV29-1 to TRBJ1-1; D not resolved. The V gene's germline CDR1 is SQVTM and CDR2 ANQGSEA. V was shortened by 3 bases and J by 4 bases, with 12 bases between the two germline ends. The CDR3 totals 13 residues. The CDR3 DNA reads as TGCAGCGTTGACGCAGGCGGGGTCACTGAAGCTTTCTTT. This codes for CSVDAGGVTEAFF.

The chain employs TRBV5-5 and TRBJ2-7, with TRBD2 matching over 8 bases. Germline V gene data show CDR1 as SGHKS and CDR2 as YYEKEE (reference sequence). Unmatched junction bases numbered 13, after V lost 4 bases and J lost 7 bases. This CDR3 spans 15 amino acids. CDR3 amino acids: CASSTPRGGLGEQYF. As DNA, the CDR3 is TGTGCCAGCAGCACACCACGGGGGGGCCTTGGGGAGCAGTACTTC.

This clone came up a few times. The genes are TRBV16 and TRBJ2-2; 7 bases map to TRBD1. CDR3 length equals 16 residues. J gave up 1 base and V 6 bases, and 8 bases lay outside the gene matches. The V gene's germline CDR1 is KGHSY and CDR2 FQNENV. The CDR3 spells CASSQDRPGNTGELFF. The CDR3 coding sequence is TGTGCCAGCAGTCAGGACAGGCCCGGGAACACCGGGGAGCTGTTTTTT.

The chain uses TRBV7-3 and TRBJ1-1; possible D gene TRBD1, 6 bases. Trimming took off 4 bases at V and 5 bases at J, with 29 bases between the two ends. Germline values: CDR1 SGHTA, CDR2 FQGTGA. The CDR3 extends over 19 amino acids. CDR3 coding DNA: TGTGCCAGCAGCTCCGACCATCTGGGGGGGCTCGGGTCGGAGACTGAAGCTTTCTTT. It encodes CASSSDHLGGLGSETEAFF.

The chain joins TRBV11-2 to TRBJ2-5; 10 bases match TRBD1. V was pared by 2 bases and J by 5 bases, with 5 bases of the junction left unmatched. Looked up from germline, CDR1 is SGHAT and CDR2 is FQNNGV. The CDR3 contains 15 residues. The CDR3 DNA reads TGTGCCAGCAGCTTAAGGGACAGGGGAGTGGAGACCCAGTACTTC. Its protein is CASSLRDRGVETQYF.

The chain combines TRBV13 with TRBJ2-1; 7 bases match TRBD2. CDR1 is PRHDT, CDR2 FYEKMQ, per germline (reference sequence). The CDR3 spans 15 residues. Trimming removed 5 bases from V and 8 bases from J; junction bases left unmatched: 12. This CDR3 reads CASSPKGGGVDEQFF. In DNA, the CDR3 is TGTGCCAGCAGCCCTAAAGGTGGGGGGGTTGATGAGCAGTTCTTC. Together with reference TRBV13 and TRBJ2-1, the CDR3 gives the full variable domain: AAGVIQSPRHLIKEKRETATLKCYPIPRHDTVYWYQQGPGQDPQFLISFYEKMQSDKGSIPDRFSAQQFSDYHSELNMSSLELGDSALYFCASSPKGGGVDEQFFGPGTRLTVL.

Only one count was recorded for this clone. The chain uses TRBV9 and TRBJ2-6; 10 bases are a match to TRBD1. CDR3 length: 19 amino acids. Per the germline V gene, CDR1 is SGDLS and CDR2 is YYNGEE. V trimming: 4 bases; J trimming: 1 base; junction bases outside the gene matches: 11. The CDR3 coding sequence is TGTGCCAGCAGCCCCCGGCCGGGACAGGGGAGATCTGGGGCCAACGTCCTGACTTTC. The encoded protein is CASSPRPGQGRSGANVLTF. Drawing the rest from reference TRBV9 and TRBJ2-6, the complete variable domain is DSGVTQTPKHLITATGQRVTLRCSPRSGDLSVYWYQQSLDQGLQFLIQYYNGEERAKGNILERFSAQQFPDLHSELNLSSLELGDSALYFCASSPRPGQGRSGANVLTFGAGSRLTVL.

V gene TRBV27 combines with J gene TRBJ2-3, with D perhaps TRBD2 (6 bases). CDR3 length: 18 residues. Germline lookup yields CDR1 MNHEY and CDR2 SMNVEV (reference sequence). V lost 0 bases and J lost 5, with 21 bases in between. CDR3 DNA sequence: TGTGCCAGCAGTTTATCGGGTTCTCGGGACTCGGGAAAAGATACGCAGTATTTT. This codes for CASSLSGSRDSGKDTQYF.

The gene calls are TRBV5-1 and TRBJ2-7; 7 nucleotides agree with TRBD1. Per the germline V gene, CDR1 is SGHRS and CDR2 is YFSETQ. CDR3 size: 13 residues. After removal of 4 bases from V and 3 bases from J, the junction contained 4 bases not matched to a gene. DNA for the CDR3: TGCGCCAGCAGCGCCGGACAGGACTACGAGCAGTACTTC. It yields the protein CASSAGQDYEQYF.

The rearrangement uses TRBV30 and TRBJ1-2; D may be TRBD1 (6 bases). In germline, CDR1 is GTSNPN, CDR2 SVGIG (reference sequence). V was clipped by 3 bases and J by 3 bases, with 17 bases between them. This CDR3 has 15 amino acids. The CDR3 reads CAWSGGAGIYYGYTF. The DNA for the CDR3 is TGTGCCTGGAGCGGGGGGGCTGGGATATACTATGGCTACACCTTC.

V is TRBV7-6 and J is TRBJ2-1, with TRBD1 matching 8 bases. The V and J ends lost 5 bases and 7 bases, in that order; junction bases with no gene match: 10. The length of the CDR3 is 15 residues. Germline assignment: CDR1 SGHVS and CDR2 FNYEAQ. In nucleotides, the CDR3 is TGTGCCAGCAGCCCCAAGGACAGGGCAGGGAATGAGCAGTTCTTC. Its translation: CASSPKDRAGNEQFF.

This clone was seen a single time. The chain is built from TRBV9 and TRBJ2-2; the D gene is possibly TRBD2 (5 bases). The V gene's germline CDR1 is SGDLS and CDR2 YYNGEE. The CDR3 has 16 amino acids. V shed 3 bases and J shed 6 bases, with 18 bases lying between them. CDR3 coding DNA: TGTGCCAGCAGCGCGCCGGATCAACTAGTGCCCGGGGAGCTGTTTTTT. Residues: CASSAPDQLVPGELFF.

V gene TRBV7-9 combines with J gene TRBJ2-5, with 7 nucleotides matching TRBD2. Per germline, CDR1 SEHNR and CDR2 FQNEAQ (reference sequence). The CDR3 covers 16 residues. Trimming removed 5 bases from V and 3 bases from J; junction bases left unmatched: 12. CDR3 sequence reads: CASSPAFAGAEETQYF. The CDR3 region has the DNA TGTGCCAGCAGCCCGGCCTTCGCGGGAGCAGAAGAGACCCAGTACTTC.

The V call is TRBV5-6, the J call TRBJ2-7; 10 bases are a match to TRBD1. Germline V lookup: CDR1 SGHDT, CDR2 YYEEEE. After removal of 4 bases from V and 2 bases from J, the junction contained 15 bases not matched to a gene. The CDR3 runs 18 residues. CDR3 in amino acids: CASSPLSLGDRGTYEQYF. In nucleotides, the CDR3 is TGTGCCAGCAGCCCGTTAAGCTTAGGGGACAGGGGAACCTACGAGCAGTACTTC.